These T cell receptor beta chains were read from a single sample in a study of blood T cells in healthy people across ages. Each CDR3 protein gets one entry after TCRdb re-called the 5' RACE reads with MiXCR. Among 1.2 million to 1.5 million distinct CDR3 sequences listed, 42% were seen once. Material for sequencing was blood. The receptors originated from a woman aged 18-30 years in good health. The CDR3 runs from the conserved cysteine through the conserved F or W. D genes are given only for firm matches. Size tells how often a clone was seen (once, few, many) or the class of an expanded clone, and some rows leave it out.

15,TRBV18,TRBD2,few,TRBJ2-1,TGTGCCAGCTCACCCGCTAGCGGAGGGAGGAATGAGCAGTTCTTC,CASSPASGGRNEQFF
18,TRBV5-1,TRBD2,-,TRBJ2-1,TGCGCCAGCAGCTGGGTCGGAGCTAGCGGGATCACCTACAATGAGCAGTTCTTC,CASSWVGASGITYNEQFF
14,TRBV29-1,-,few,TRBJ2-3,TGCAGCGTTGGTGGCAGTTCTAGCACAGATACGCAGTATTTT,CSVGGSSSTDTQYF
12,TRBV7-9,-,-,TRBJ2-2,TGCGCCAGCAGCTCGGACACCGGGGAGCTGTTTTTT,CASSSDTGELFF
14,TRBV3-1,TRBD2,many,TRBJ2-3,TGTGCCAGCAGCCAAGCAGCGGGGGACAATACGCAGTATTTT,CASSQAAGDNTQYF
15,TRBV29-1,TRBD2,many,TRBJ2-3,TGCAGCGTTGACCGGGACTACCAGAGCACAGATACGCAGTATTTT,CSVDRDYQSTDTQYF
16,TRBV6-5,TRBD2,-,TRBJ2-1,TGTGCCAGCAGTTACTCGGGGACTAGCGGGATTAATGAGCAGTTCTTC,CASSYSGTSGINEQFF
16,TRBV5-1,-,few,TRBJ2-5,TGCGCCAGCAGCTCGGGACTGGATAAACCTCAAGAGACCCAGTACTTC,CASSSGLDKPQETQYF
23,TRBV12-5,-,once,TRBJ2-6,TGTGCTAGTGGTTTGGTAGCGGCCCTGTTTGGGTTAGCGAACTCCTCTGGGGCCAACGTCCTGACTTTC,CASGLVAALFGLANSSGANVLTF
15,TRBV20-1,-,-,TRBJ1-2,TGCAGTGCTACGTCCGGGACCCCGGGCCAGGATGGCTACACCTTC,CSATSGTPGQDGYTF
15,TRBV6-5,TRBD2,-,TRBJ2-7,TGTGCCAGCAGATCCAGCGGGGGGGCCTACAATGAGCAGTACTTC,CASRSSGGAYNEQYF
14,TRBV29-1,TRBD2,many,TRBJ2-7,TGCAGCGTTGGGGCACCGGGACTAGCTCTCGAGCAGTACTTC,CSVGAPGLALEQYF
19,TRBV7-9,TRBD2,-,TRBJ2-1,TGTGCCAGCAGCCCAGACCGATTGAGACTAGCGGGAGTAGGCAATGAGCAGTTCTTC,CASSPDRLRLAGVGNEQFF
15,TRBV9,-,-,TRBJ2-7,TGTGCCAGCAGCGTAGTGGCGGATCAAGCCTACGAGCAGTACTTC,CASSVVADQAYEQYF
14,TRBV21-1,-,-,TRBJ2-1,TGTGCCAGCGGCAAAGCGGGGACTCACAATGAGCAGTTCTTC,CASGKAGTHNEQFF
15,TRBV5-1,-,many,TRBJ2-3,TGCGCCAGCAGCTTAGGGAGAAGTAGCACAGATACGCAGTATTTT,CASSLGRSSTDTQYF
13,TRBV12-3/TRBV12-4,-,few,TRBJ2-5,TGTGCCAGCAGCCAGGCGGGCTTCGGGGCCCAGTACTTC,CASSQAGFGAQYF